This TCR beta chain comes out of a study of blood T cell repertoires in COVID-19. Study background: Some COVID-19 samples were acute and others convalescent; all came from the United States, Italy and Spain.

This clone came up a few times. The assay was immunoSEQ multiplex PCR, and TCRdb's table has in-frame clones only and misses some. This sample has some 120,000 clones, with 85% to 90% found just once. Trimming pared 0 bases from V and 0 bases from J, leaving 6 bases between. The germline V gene has CDR1 SGHNT and CDR2 YENEEA. The CDR3 is 15 residues long. The V gene is TRBV11-3, the J gene TRBJ2-1; no clear D. The sample taken for sequencing was peripheral blood. This TCR derives from a human donor in a cohort sampled during active COVID-19. The CDR3 bases are TGTGCCAGCAGCTTAGACGGAGACTCCTACAATGAGCAGTTCTTC. It specifies CASSLDGDSYNEQFF.